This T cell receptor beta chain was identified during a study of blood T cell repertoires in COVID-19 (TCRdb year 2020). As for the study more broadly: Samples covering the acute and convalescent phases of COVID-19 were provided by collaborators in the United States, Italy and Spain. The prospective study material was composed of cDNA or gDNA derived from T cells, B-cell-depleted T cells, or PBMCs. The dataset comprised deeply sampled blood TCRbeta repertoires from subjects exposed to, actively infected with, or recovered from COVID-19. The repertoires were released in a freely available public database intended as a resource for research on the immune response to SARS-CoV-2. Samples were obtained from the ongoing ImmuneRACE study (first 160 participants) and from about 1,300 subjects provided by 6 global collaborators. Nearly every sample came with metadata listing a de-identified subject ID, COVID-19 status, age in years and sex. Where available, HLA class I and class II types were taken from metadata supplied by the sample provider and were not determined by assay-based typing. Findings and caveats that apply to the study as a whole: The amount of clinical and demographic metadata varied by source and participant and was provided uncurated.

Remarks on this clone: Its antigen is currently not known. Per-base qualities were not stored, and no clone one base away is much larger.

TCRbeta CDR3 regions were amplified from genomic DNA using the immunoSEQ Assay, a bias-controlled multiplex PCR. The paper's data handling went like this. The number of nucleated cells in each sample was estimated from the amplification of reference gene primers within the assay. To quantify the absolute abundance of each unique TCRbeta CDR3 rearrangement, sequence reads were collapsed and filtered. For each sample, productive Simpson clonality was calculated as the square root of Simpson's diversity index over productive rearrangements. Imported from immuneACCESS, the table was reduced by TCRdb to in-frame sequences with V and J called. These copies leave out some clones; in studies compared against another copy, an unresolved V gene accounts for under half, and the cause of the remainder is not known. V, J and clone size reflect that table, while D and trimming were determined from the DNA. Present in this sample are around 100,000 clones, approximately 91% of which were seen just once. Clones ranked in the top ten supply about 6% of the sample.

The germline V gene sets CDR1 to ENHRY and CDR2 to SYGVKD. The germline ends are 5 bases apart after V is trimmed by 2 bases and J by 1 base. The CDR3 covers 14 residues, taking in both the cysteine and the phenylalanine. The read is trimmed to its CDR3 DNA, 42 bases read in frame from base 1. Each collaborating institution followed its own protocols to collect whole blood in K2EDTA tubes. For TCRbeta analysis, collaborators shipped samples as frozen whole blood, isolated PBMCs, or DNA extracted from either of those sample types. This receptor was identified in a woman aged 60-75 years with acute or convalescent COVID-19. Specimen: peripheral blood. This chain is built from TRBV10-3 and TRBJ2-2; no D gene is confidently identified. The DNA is TGTGCCATCAGTGAGGGAGAGAACACCGGGGAGCTGTTTTTT. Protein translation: CAISEGENTGELFF.